This T cell receptor beta chain came from a study of CD8 T cells in ankylosing spondylitis (TCRdb year 2017). As for the study more broadly: The study set out to find disease-linked TCR variants by profiling T cell receptor beta repertoires in ankylosing spondylitis patients and healthy donors. The full study cohort was made up of roughly 25 ankylosing spondylitis patients and approximately 100 healthy donors. Peripheral blood was sampled, and synovial fluid was also collected from ankylosing spondylitis patients. Broader findings and caveats from the paper: Blood from ankylosing spondylitis patients appeared to be characterized by a TCR beta motif composed of about eight highly homologous amino acid variants. Some motif variants had previously been reported in the synovial fluid and blood of reactive arthritis patients, which suggests shared mechanisms of disease initiation. In peripheral blood, the disease-linked clones were found at relatively low frequencies and had a CD8+ phenotype. The disease-linked clones were reported to be significantly enriched in matched synovial fluid samples from ankylosing spondylitis patients.

TCRdb records Illumina HiSeq 2500 as the sequencer. Quantitative 5'-RACE with molecular barcodes was the method used to prepare the TCR beta libraries. Concerning the study's data processing: A new computational method, built on a probabilistic model of VDJ rearrangement, was used to identify disease-linked TCR variants. Starting from the raw public reads, TCRdb applied fastp trimming at Q25, assembled clones with MiXCR and retained in-frame beta chains. Duplicate CDR3 protein sequences are folded into a single record with the most common DNA and genes. The V and J calls and clone size are TCRdb's, not the authors'. The sample contains a few hundred thousand distinct CDR3 sequences, 20% to 25% of them found a single time. The top ten clonotypes cover around 13% of the sample. V lost 6 bases and J lost 10 bases; the stretch between them is 14 bases long. Measured from the cysteine to the phenylalanine, the CDR3 is 12 residues long. The sequence is cut down to CDR3 DNA, 36 bases in frame from base 1.

For this clonotype: Its recognized antigen is unknown. Per-base quality was not reported, and no clone a single base away is much larger than it.

The specimen sequenced was blood, either unsorted or a sorted T cell fraction (not recorded which). This receptor was obtained from a male donor with ankylosing spondylitis or in good health (not recorded which). The chain couples TRBV12-3 or TRBV12-4 to TRBJ2-3; no D gene is confidently identified. The nucleotide sequence reads as follows: TGTGCCAGCAGCAGCGACCTGGTCGCGCAGTATTTT. The encoded protein is CASSSDLVAQYF.